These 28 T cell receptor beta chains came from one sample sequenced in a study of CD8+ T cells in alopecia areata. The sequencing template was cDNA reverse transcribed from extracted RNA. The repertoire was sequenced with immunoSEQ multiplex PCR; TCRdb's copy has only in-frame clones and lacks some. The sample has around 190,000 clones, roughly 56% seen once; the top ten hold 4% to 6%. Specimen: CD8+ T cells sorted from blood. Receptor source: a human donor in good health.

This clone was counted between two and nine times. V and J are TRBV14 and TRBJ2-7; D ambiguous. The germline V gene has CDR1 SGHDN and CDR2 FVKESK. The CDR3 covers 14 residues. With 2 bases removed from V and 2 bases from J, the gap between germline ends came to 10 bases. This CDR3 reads CASSQWTAAYEQYF. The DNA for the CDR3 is TGTGCCAGCAGCCAATGGACCGCAGCCTACGAGCAGTACTTC.

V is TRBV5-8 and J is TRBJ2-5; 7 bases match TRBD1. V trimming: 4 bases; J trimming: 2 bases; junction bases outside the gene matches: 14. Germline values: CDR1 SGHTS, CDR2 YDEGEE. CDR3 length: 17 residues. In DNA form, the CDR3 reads TGTGCCAGCAGCCAAGGAACCGGGACAGAGCAACAAGAGACCCAGTACTTC. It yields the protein CASSQGTGTEQQETQYF.

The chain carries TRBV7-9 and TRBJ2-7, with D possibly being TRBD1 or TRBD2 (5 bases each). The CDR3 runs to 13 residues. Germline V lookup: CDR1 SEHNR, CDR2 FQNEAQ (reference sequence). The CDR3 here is CASEGTDAYEQYF. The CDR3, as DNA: TGTGCGAGCGAGGGGACGGATGCCTACGAGCAGTACTTC.

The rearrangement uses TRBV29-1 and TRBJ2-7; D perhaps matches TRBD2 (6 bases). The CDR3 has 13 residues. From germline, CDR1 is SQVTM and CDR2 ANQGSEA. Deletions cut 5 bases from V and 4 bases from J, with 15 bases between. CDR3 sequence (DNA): TGCAGCGTTACCGGGACTGGGGAATACGAGCAGTACTTC. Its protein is CSVTGTGEYEQYF.

The CDR3: CASSLGAYLPPLHF. CDR3 in DNA: TGTGCCAGCAGTTTAGGCGCTTACCTCCCACCCCTCCACTTT. The chain has TRBV27 and TRBJ1-6; no firm D call. Germline V gene lookup returns CDR1 MNHEY and CDR2 SMNVEV (reference sequence). This CDR3 contains 14 residues. Trimming pared 2 bases from V and 11 bases from J, leaving 13 bases between.

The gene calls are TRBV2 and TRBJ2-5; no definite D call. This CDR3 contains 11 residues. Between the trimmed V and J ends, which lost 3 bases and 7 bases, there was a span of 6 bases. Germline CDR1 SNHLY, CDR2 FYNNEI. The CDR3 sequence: CASSDGGTQYF. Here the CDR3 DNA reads TGTGCCAGCAGTGATGGCGGGACCCAGTACTTC.

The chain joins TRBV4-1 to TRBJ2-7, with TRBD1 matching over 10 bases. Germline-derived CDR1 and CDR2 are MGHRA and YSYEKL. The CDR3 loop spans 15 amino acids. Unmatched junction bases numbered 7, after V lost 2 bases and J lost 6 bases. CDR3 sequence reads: CASSQSGTGEFEQYF. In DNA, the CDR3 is TGCGCCAGCAGCCAATCCGGGACAGGGGAATTCGAGCAGTACTTC.

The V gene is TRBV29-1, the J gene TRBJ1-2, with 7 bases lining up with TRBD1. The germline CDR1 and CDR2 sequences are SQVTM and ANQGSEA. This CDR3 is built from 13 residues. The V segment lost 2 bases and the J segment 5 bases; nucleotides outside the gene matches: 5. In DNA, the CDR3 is TGCAGCGTTGAAAGGCAGGGGGGGTATGGCTACACCTTC. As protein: CSVERQGGYGYTF.

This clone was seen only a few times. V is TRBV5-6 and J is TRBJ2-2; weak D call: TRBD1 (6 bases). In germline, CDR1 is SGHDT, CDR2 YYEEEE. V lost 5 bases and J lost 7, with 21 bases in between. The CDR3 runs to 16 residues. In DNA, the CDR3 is TGTGCCAGCAGTTACGCAGGGGTCCGACTGTACGGGGAGCTGTTTTTT. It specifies CASSYAGVRLYGELFF.

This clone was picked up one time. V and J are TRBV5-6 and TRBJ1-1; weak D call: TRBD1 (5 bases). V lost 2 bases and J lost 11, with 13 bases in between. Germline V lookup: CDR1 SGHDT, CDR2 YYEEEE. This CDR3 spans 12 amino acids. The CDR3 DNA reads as TGTGCCAGCAGCTTCAATCCAGGGAAGGCTTTCTTT. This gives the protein CASSFNPGKAFF.

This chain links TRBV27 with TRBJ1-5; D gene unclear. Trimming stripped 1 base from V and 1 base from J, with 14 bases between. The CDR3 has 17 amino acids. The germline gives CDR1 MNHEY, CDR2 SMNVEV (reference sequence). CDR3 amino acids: CASSLYQAHGSNQPQHF. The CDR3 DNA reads TGTGCCAGCAGTTTATATCAGGCACATGGAAGCAATCAGCCCCAGCATTTT.

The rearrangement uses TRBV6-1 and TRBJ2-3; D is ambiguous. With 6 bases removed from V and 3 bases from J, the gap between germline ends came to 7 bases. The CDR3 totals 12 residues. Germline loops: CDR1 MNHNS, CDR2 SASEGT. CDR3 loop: CASSDGTDTQYF. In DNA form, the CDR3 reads TGTGCCAGCAGCGATGGTACAGATACGCAGTATTTT.

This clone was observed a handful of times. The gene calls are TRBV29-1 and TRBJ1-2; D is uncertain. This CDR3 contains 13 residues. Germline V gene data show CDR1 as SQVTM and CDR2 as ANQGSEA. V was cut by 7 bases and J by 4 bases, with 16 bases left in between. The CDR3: CSASGGSGYGYTF. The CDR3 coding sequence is TGCAGCGCGTCAGGAGGATCGGGCTATGGCTACACCTTC.

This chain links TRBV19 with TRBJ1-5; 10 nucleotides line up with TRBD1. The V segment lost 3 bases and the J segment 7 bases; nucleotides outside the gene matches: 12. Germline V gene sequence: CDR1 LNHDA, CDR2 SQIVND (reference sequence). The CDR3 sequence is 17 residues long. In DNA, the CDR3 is TGTGCCAGTAGTATCTCCCCTACAGGACAGGGGGGACAGCCCCAGCATTTT. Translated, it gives CASSISPTGQGGQPQHF. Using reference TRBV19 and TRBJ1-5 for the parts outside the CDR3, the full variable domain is DGGITQSPKYLFRKEGQNVTLSCEQNLNHDAMYWYRQDPGQGLRLIYYSQIVNDFQKGDIAEGYSVSREKKESFPLTVTSAQKNPTAFYLCASSISPTGQGGQPQHFGDGTRLSIL.

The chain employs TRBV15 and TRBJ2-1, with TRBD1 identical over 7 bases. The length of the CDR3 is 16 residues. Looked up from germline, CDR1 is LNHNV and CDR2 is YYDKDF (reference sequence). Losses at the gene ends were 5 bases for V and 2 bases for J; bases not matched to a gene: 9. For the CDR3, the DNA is TGTGCCACCAGCGTGTATCGGGACAGAGCCTACAATGAGCAGTTCTTC. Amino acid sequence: CATSVYRDRAYNEQFF.

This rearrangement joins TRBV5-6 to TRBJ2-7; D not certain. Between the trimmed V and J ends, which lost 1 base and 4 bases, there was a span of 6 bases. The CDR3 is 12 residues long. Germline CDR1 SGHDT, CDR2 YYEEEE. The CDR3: CASSLSEYEQYF. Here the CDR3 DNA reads TGTGCCAGCAGCTTGTCAGAGTACGAGCAGTACTTC.

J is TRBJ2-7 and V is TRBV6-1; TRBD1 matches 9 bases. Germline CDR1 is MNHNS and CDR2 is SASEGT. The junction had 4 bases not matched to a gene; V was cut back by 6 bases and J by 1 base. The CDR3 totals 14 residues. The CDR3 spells CASRAGTGSYEQYF. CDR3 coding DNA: TGTGCCAGCAGGGCCGGGACAGGGTCCTACGAGCAGTACTTC.

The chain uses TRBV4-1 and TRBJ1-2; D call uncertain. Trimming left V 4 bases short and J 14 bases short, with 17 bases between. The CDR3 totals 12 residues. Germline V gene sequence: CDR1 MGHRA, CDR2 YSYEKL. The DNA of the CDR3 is TGCGCCAGCAGCCCGAGTGGCAGCAGTGAGACCTTC. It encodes CASSPSGSSETF.

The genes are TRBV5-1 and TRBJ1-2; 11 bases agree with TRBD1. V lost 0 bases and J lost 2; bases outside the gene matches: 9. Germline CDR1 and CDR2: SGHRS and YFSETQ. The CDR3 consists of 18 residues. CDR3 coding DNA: TGCGCCAGCAGCTTGGCCGGAGGACAGGGGGCAGGGAACTATGGCTACACCTTC. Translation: CASSLAGGQGAGNYGYTF.

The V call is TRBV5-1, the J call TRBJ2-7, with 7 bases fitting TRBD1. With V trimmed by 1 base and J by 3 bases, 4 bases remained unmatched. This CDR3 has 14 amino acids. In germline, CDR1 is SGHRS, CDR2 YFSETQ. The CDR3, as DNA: TGCGCCAGCAGCTTGTACGACAGGGACTACGAGCAGTACTTC. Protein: CASSLYDRDYEQYF. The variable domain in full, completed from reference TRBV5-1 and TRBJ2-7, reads KAGVTQTPRYLIKTRGQQVTLSCSPISGHRSVSWYQQTPGQGLQFLFEYFSETQRNKGNFPGRFSGRQFSNSRSEMNVSTLELGDSALYLCASSLYDRDYEQYFGPGTRLTVT.

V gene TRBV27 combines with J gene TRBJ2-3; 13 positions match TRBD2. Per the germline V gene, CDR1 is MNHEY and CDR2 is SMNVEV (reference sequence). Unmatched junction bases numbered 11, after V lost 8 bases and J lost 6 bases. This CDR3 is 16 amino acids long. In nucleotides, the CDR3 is TGTGCCAGCCAAACCCTACTAGCGGGGGGGCGGGATACGCAGTATTTT. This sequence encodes CASQTLLAGGRDTQYF.

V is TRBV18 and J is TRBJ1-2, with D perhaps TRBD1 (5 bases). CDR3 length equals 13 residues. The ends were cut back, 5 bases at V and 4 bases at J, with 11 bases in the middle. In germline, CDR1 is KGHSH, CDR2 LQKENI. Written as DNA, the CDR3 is TGTGCCAGCTCAGGGGACGGCGTCTATGGCTACACCTTC. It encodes CASSGDGVYGYTF.

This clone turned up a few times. The CDR3 loop reads CASSLVTGEQYF. The DNA of the CDR3 is TGTGCCAGCAGCTTGGTGACAGGGGAGCAGTACTTC. The chain combines TRBV11-2 with TRBJ2-7; 7 bases fit TRBD1. J gave up 7 bases and V 3 bases, and 3 bases lay outside the gene matches. The CDR3 spans 12 residues. The germline V gene encodes CDR1 SGHAT and CDR2 FQNNGV.

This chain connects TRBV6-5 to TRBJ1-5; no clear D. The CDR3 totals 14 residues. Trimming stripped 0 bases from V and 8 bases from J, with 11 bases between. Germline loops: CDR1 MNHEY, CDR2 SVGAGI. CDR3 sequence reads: CASSYSILSEPQHF. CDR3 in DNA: TGTGCCAGCAGTTACTCGATTCTTAGCGAGCCCCAGCATTTT.

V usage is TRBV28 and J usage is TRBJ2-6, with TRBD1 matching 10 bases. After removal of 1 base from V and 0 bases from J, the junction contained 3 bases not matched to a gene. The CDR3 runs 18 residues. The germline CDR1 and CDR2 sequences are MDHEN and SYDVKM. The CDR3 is CASSLSGQGRSGANVLTF. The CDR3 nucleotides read TGTGCCAGCAGTTTATCGGGACAGGGGCGCTCTGGGGCCAACGTCCTGACTTTC.

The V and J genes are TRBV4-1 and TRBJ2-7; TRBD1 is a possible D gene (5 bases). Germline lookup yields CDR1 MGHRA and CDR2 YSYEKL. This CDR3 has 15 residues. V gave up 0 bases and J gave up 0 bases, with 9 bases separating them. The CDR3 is CASSQEQASSYEQYF. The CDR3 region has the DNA TGCGCCAGCAGCCAAGAACAGGCGAGCTCCTACGAGCAGTACTTC.

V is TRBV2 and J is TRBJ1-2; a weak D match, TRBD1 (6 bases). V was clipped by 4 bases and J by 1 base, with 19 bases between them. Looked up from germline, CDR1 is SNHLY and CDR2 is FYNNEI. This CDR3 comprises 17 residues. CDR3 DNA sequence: TGTGCCAGCAGTGCATGGGACACGCCTAATATTAACTATGGCTACACCTTC. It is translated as CASSAWDTPNINYGYTF.

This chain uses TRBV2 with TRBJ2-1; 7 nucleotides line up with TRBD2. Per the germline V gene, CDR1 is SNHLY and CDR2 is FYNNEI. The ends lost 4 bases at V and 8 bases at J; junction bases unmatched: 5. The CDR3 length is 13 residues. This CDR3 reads CASSGDGGDEQFF. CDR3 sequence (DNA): TGTGCCAGCAGTGGTGATGGGGGGGATGAGCAGTTCTTC.